This TCR beta chain was found in a study of glioma-infiltrating T cells after dendritic cell vaccination. As for this clone: Germline is not matched at one junction end, which may reflect a read error.

Germline V gene sequence: CDR1 DFQATT, CDR2 SNEGSKA (reference sequence). CDR3 length equals 9 residues. Indicated time point: after dendritic cell vaccination, including at tumor progression/relapse. This table comes from immunoSEQ multiplex PCR, and its TCRdb copy is limited to in-frame clones, with some not included. Of more than 95,000 clones listed, 90% were seen once; the top ten hold roughly 2.8%. This sample comprised blood, obtained after dendritic cell vaccination. The chain combines TRBV20-1 with TRBJ1-1; 8 bases line up with TRBD1. The clonotype was recovered from a human donor with glioblastoma. This chain's CDR3 is CSARHRGGF. In DNA form, the CDR3 reads TGCAGTGCTAGACACAGGGGGGGATTT.